The rows below give T cell receptor beta chains drawn from one sample of a study of T cell responses to AZD1222 COVID-19 vaccine. Sequencing was performed with immunoSEQ multiplex PCR; in TCRdb, only in-frame clones are kept and a portion is missing. The sample lists 150,000 or so clones, around 85% seen once, with about 8% in the top ten. The sequenced sample was peripheral blood, obtained on day 0 of AZD1222 vaccination. The receptors were sampled from an adult in good health. CDR3s include the opening cysteine and the closing phenylalanine or tryptophan. The D gene is left open where the match is weak. Part of the rows lack a size; the others show once, few, many or a class for expanded clones.

NA	TRBV10-3	NA	TRBJ1-2	CAISADPNYGYTF	TGTGCCATCAGCGCGGACCCTAACTATGGCTACACCTTC
NA	TRBV7-9	NA	TRBJ2-7	CASSPQGLNYEQYF	TGTGCCAGCAGCCCCCAGGGTCTAAACTACGAGCAGTACTTC
NA	TRBV2	NA	TRBJ2-7	CASGTVTYEQYF	TGTGCCAGCGGGACGGTGACCTACGAGCAGTACTTC
NA	TRBV11-3	NA	TRBJ2-7	CASSLDGGYEQYF	TGTGCCAGCAGCTTAGATGGGGGCTACGAGCAGTACTTC
NA	TRBV7-9	NA	TRBJ2-7	CASSPRQASSYEQYF	TGTGCCAGCAGCCCCCGACAGGCCAGCTCCTACGAGCAGTACTTC
NA	TRBV5-4	NA	TRBJ2-1	CASSFGDSYNEQFF	TGTGCCAGCAGCTTTGGGGACTCCTACAATGAGCAGTTCTTC
NA	TRBV10-3	NA	TRBJ2-1	CAISSWEDEQFF	TGTGCCATCAGTTCTTGGGAGGATGAGCAGTTCTTC
NA	TRBV6-5	NA	TRBJ2-2	CASSYEGSGELFF	TGTGCCAGCAGTTACGAGGGGAGCGGGGAGCTGTTTTTT
NA	TRBV15	TRBD2	TRBJ2-1	CATSRDFAGVTYNEQFF	TGTGCCACCAGCAGAGATTTTGCGGGAGTAACCTACAATGAGCAGTTCTTC
NA	TRBV19	NA	TRBJ2-3	CASSIWGSYTDTQYF	TGTGCCAGTAGTATATGGGGGTCTTACACAGATACGCAGTATTTT
once	TRBV5-1	TRBD2	TRBJ2-1	CASSLGTSGPSYNEQFF	TGCGCCAGCAGCTTGGGGACTAGCGGGCCATCCTACAATGAGCAGTTCTTC
NA	TRBV9	NA	TRBJ2-1	CASSVGIFSYNEQFF	TGTGCCAGCAGCGTAGGGATTTTCTCCTACAATGAGCAGTTCTTC
NA	TRBV28	TRBD2	TRBJ2-1	CASSSLRAGGGEQFF	TGTGCCAGCAGTTCACTCCGGGCGGGAGGAGGTGAGCAGTTCTTC
NA	TRBV19	NA	TRBJ2-6	CALYLTRIASGANVLTF	TGTGCCCTTTATCTTACGCGAATCGCCTCTGGGGCCAACGTCCTGACTTTC
NA	TRBV7-8	NA	TRBJ1-5	CASSLVGFGGNQPQHF	TGTGCCAGCAGCTTAGTAGGTTTCGGGGGCAATCAGCCCCAGCATTTT
NA	TRBV5-6	NA	TRBJ2-1	CASSFEAGPSSYNEQFF	TGTGCCAGCAGCTTTGAGGCGGGCCCGAGCTCCTACAATGAGCAGTTCTTC
once	TRBV5-8	NA	TRBJ1-1	CASSEGPGNTEAFF	TGTGCCAGCAGCGAAGGACCGGGAAACACTGAAGCTTTCTTT
NA	TRBV7-2	TRBD1	TRBJ2-3	CASGPGQGFHTQYF	TGTGCCAGCGGACCGGGACAGGGCTTCCATACGCAGTATTTT
NA	TRBV7-9	NA	TRBJ2-3	CASSTLPSGSTDTQYF	TGTGCCAGCAGCACTCTCCCCTCGGGAAGCACAGATACGCAGTATTTT
NA	TRBV10-3	NA	TRBJ2-3	CAISENGADTQYF	TGTGCCATCAGTGAGAATGGAGCAGATACGCAGTATTTT
NA	TRBV6-6	NA	TRBJ2-7	CASSYRQPYEQYF	TGTGCCAGCAGTTACCGGCAGCCCTACGAGCAGTACTTC
NA	TRBV7-9	TRBD1	TRBJ1-4	CASSLAQGAATNEKLFF	TGTGCCAGCAGCTTAGCACAGGGGGCAGCGACTAATGAAAAACTGTTTTTT
NA	TRBV6-6	TRBD1	TRBJ1-3	CASSQRGGAFGNTIYF	TGTGCCAGCAGTCAACGAGGGGGCGCGTTTGGAAACACCATATATTTT